This record concerns one T cell receptor beta chain sequence. CDR1 is SGHAT and CDR2 is FQNNGV in the germline V gene. V lost 4 bases, J lost 3 bases, and 9 bases lay in between. This CDR3 region has 13 residues. The data derive from a study of blood T cell repertoires in COVID-19. Cohorts were based on clinical histories the participants reported. The table came from immunoSEQ multiplex PCR; TCRdb's copy has only in-frame clones and leaves some out. The repertoire holds 200,000 to 250,000 clones, 86% seen once, with around 3.8% in the top ten. This clonotype originated in a woman aged 35 to 49 with acute COVID-19. The material sequenced was PBMCs or T cells enriched from blood (not recorded which). V and J are TRBV11-2 and TRBJ1-1, with D perhaps matching TRBD1 (5 bases). The CDR3 DNA sequence: TGTGCCAGCAGCTCCGGGGGTTACACTGAAGCTTTCTTT. Its protein is CASSSGGYTEAFF.